The TCR beta chain described here comes from a study of shared clonotypes between healthy human individuals. CDR1 is SGHKS and CDR2 is YYEKEE in the germline V gene (reference sequence). Between the trimmed V and J ends, which lost 1 base and 7 bases, there was a span of 18 bases. CDR3 size: 15 residues. Assay used: immunoSEQ multiplex PCR; TCRdb lists only in-frame clones, some missing. The data show around 500,000 clones, with around four fifths seen just once and approximately 12% held by the top ten. This sequence originates from a woman aged 40 to 55 in good health. Some clones in this sample may be carry-over from other donors' samples. Input material: PBMCs. V usage is TRBV5-5 and J usage is TRBJ2-7; D tentatively fits TRBD1 or TRBD2 (5 bases each). The CDR3 DNA sequence: TGTGCCAGCAGCTTGTACGGCGTAGGGGCGGGTGAGCAGTACTTC. It is translated as CASSLYGVGAGEQYF.